This T cell receptor (beta chain) was recorded in a study of beta chain features in type 1 diabetes. Turning to the study itself: Examination of sorted cells across all samples involved around 100,000,000 cells. The study, taken as a whole, reports: The study found moderately but significantly shorter TCRB CDR3s in all four CD4+ subsets of Type 1 diabetes patients.

A CD45RO/CCR7/CD25/CD127/CD95/CD27 panel sorted naive, central memory, regulatory and stem cell-like memory CD4+ cells. All of the sorted populations showed purity greater than 95%. V shed 2 bases and J 1 base; nucleotides not matched to a gene: 8. The CDR3 runs 17 residues. CDR1 is SGHVS, CDR2 FNYEAQ, per germline. Investigators reverse transcribed all isolated RNA, so they sequenced expressed TCRB transcripts. Repertoires were generated with immunoSEQ multiplex PCR, while TCRdb's copy carries only in-frame clones and drops some. This table holds a few hundred thousand clones, approximately 15% found once. This clone has only a few counts. Antigen: not known.

This receptor was taken from a man younger than 40 with type 1 diabetes. The sequenced material came from naive CD4+ T cells from blood. V gene TRBV7-6 combines with J gene TRBJ2-3; 8 bases are shared with TRBD2. The CDR3 region is CASSLSMSGSGTDTQYF. CDR3 nucleotide sequence: TGTGCCAGCAGCTTAAGTATGAGCGGGAGTGGCACAGATACGCAGTATTTT.